The next 29 T cell receptor beta chains were all read from a single sample in a study of control samples from healthy donors and cancer patients. Data came from immunoSEQ multiplex PCR; TCRdb stores just in-frame clones and leaves some out. The sample carries 95,000 to 150,000 clones, approximately 87% recorded once. The sample taken for sequencing was blood. The receptors derive from a man in his 60s in good health.

The chain couples TRBV11-2 to TRBJ1-1, with TRBD1 matching 9 bases. Germline CDR1 and CDR2: SGHAT and FQNNGV. J gave up 5 bases and V 4 bases, and 5 bases lay outside the gene matches. The CDR3 has 14 amino acids. In DNA form, the CDR3 reads TGTGCCAGCAGCTCAACAGGGGGCGCGACTGAAGCTTTCTTT. Its translation is CASSSTGGATEAFF. Complete variable domain (other parts from reference TRBV11-2 and TRBJ1-1): EAGVAQSPRYKIIEKRQSVAFWCNPISGHATLYWYQQILGQGPKLLIQFQNNGVVDDSQLPKDRFSAERLKGVDSTLKIQPAKLEDSAVYLCASSSTGGATEAFFGQGTRLTVV.

The rearrangement links TRBV9 to TRBJ2-1, with 8 bases lining up with TRBD2. The CDR3 length is 13 residues. The J segment lost 9 bases and the V segment lost 0 bases, leaving 2 bases of the junction unmatched. CDR1 SGDLS and CDR2 YYNGEE come from the germline V gene. The CDR3 bases are TGTGCCAGCAGCGTAGAGCGGGGGCGTGAGCAGTTCTTC. Translated: CASSVERGREQFF.

The V call is TRBV27, the J call TRBJ1-5; D is undetermined. Germline-derived CDR1 and CDR2 are MNHEY and SMNVEV (reference sequence). Trimming left V 6 bases short and J 3 bases short, with 9 bases between. This CDR3 contains 13 residues. The CDR3 nucleotides read TGTGCCAGCAGACGAAGGCCCAATCAGCCCCAGCATTTT. Encoded protein: CASRRRPNQPQHF.

The CDR3 protein is CASSPMSLAGTSSTDTQYF. In DNA, the CDR3 is TGTGCCAGCTCACCAATGAGTCTAGCGGGCACCTCTAGCACAGATACGCAGTATTTT. V gene TRBV18 combines with J gene TRBJ2-3; 8 bases are shared with TRBD2. The CDR3 consists of 19 residues. V lost 2 bases, J lost 0 bases, and 13 bases stayed unmatched. From germline, CDR1 is KGHSH and CDR2 LQKENI.

The chain couples TRBV7-2 to TRBJ2-2, with D perhaps TRBD1 or TRBD2 (6 bases each). The V gene lost 1 base and the J gene lost 7 bases, with 16 bases spanning the gap. In germline, CDR1 is SGHTA, CDR2 FQGNSA. There are 16 residues in the CDR3. The CDR3, as DNA: TGTGCCAGCAGCTTAGGGGGGGCCCTATCTTACGGGGAGCTGTTTTTT. It encodes CASSLGGALSYGELFF. Based on the CDR3 plus reference TRBV7-2 and TRBJ2-2, the full variable domain is GAGVSQSPSNKVTEKGKDVELRCDPISGHTALYWYRQSLGQGLEFLIYFQGNSAPDKSGLPSDRFSAERTGGSVSTLTIQRTQQEDSAVYLCASSLGGALSYGELFFGEGSRLTVL.

The chain is built from TRBV7-9 and TRBJ1-4; 9 bases match TRBD1. J gave up 8 bases and V 3 bases, and 4 bases lay outside the gene matches. Germline CDR1 reads SEHNR; CDR2 reads FQNEAQ (reference sequence). This CDR3 spans 14 amino acids. CDR3 nucleotide sequence: TGTGCCAGCAGCTTGGGACAGGGAGAGGAAAAACTGTTTTTT. Translation gives CASSLGQGEEKLFF.

The V call is TRBV28, the J call TRBJ2-7; 10 bases align to TRBD1. The CDR3 is 16 residues long. V lost 1 base and J lost 1; bases outside the gene matches: 4. CDR1 MDHEN and CDR2 SYDVKM come from the germline V gene. The CDR3 protein is CASSLSDRGLSYEQYF. CDR3 bases: TGTGCCAGCAGTTTATCTGACAGGGGGCTTTCCTACGAGCAGTACTTC.

The gene calls are TRBV19 and TRBJ1-6, with 10 bases matching TRBD1. From germline, CDR1 is LNHDA and CDR2 SQIVND (reference sequence). Germline trimming cut 4 bases from V and 8 bases from J; bases unmatched to any gene: 5. CDR3 length: 15 residues. CDR3 in DNA: TGTGCCAGTAGTACCAGACAGGGGGCCGATTCACCCCTCCACTTT. Translated: CASSTRQGADSPLHF.

V is TRBV9 and J is TRBJ2-1; D not certain. V dropped 1 base and J dropped 4 bases, with 12 bases sitting between them. The germline CDR1 and CDR2 sequences are SGDLS and YYNGEE. The CDR3 consists of 15 residues. CDR3 nucleotide sequence: TGTGCCAGCAGCGTAAGTAGTCTAAGTTACAATGAGCAGTTCTTC. Amino acids: CASSVSSLSYNEQFF.

The V and J genes are TRBV12-3 or TRBV12-4 and TRBJ2-7; a possible D gene is TRBD1 (5 bases). Between the trimmed V and J ends, which lost 3 bases and 5 bases, there was a span of 11 bases. The CDR3 consists of 13 residues. The CDR3 DNA sequence: TGTGCCAGCAGTTTGCTCAGGGCGAACGAGCAGTACTTC. The encoded protein is CASSLLRANEQYF.

The rearrangement links TRBV10-2 to TRBJ1-2; weak D call: TRBD1 (6 bases). CDR3 length: 13 amino acids. Germline V gene data show CDR1 as WSHSY and CDR2 as SAAADI. Trimming took off 5 bases at V and 8 bases at J, with 15 bases between the two ends. The CDR3 reads CASSPTGSGGYTF. The DNA for the CDR3 is TGCGCCAGCAGTCCAACAGGGAGTGGAGGCTACACCTTC.

The rearrangement links TRBV11-2 to TRBJ1-5; D not certain. The CDR3 runs 14 residues. Germline V gives CDR1 SGHAT, CDR2 FQNNGV. Trimming pared 2 bases from V and 5 bases from J, leaving 10 bases between. The CDR3 sequence is CASSLQASDQPQHF. As DNA, the CDR3 is TGTGCCAGCAGCTTACAGGCCAGTGATCAGCCCCAGCATTTT. Looking up the rest from reference TRBV11-2 and TRBJ1-5 gives the full variable domain: EAGVAQSPRYKIIEKRQSVAFWCNPISGHATLYWYQQILGQGPKLLIQFQNNGVVDDSQLPKDRFSAERLKGVDSTLKIQPAKLEDSAVYLCASSLQASDQPQHFGDGTRLSIL.

J is TRBJ1-2 and V is TRBV9; D is perhaps TRBD1 (5 bases). Trimming shortened V by 5 bases and J by 3 bases, and 26 bases separated the two germline ends. CDR1 and CDR2 (germline): SGDLS, YYNGEE. CDR3 length: 18 residues. CDR3: CASSHSGSRALSYYGYTF. CDR3 sequence (DNA): TGTGCCAGCAGTCACTCAGGGAGCCGGGCCCTTTCTTACTATGGCTACACCTTC. Looking up the rest from reference TRBV9 and TRBJ1-2 gives the full variable domain: DSGVTQTPKHLITATGQRVTLRCSPRSGDLSVYWYQQSLDQGLQFLIQYYNGEERAKGNILERFSAQQFPDLHSELNLSSLELGDSALYFCASSHSGSRALSYYGYTFGSGTRLTVV.

The chain couples TRBV29-1 to TRBJ1-3; no definite D call. The CDR3 is 14 amino acids. Trimming shortened V by 3 bases and J by 0 bases, and 9 bases separated the two germline ends. Germline CDR1 is SQVTM and CDR2 is ANQGSEA. Here the CDR3 reads CSVERHGSGNTIYF. Here the CDR3 DNA reads TGCAGCGTTGAGAGACACGGCTCTGGAAACACCATATATTTT. The complete variable domain, with remaining parts taken from reference TRBV29-1 and TRBJ1-3, reads SAVISQKPSRDICQRGTSLTIQCQVDSQVTMMFWYRQQPGQSLTLIATANQGSEATYESGFVIDKFPISRPNLTFSTLTVSNMSPEDSSIYLCSVERHGSGNTIYFGEGSWLTVV.

The V call is TRBV6-5, the J call TRBJ1-2; D possibly corresponds to TRBD1 (5 bases). The CDR3 runs 13 residues. V dropped 8 bases and J dropped 8 bases, with 18 bases sitting between them. CDR1 MNHEY and CDR2 SVGAGI come from the germline V gene. CDR3 sequence: CASYRGRAGGYTF. CDR3 in DNA: TGTGCCAGCTATAGGGGCAGGGCGGGAGGCTACACCTTC.

This chain links TRBV6-6 with TRBJ2-7; D is unresolved. V lost 6 bases and J 3 bases, leaving 9 bases between the germline ends. Germline CDR1 is MNHNY and CDR2 is SVGAGI (reference sequence). The CDR3 length is 12 residues. Here the CDR3 reads CASSYEGYEQYF. The CDR3, as DNA: TGTGCCAGCAGCTATGAAGGCTACGAGCAGTACTTC.

This clone qualifies as large. The chain combines TRBV6-5 with TRBJ1-2; 8 bases line up with TRBD1. CDR3 length equals 14 residues. The germline gives CDR1 MNHEY, CDR2 SVGAGI. The V segment lost 2 bases and the J segment 4 bases; nucleotides outside the gene matches: 3. CDR3 amino acids: CASSYQGASYGYTF. CDR3 sequence (DNA): TGTGCCAGCAGTTACCAGGGGGCTAGCTATGGCTACACCTTC.

The chain recombines TRBV7-3 with TRBJ2-5; possibly TRBD2 for D (5 bases). Germline assignment: CDR1 SGHTA and CDR2 FQGTGA. Deletions cut 5 bases from V and 2 bases from J, with 9 bases between. This CDR3 has 13 residues. The CDR3 loop is CASSLWEQETQYF. The CDR3 coding sequence is TGTGCCAGCAGCCTGTGGGAGCAAGAGACCCAGTACTTC.

The CDR3 spells CASSVGNVGNEQFF. CDR3 sequence (DNA): TGTGCCAGCAGCGTAGGGAATGTTGGAAATGAGCAGTTCTTC. The chain links TRBV9 to TRBJ2-1, with D hard to call. The germline V and J ends were trimmed by 0 bases and 7 bases, with 11 bases remaining between them. The length of the CDR3 is 14 residues. Germline V gene lookup returns CDR1 SGDLS and CDR2 YYNGEE.

The rearrangement joins TRBV21-1 to TRBJ1-5; the D call TRBD1 from the table was never checked on the DNA. TRBV21-1 corresponds to a pseudogene. The CDR3 runs to 12 residues. CDR3 region: CASSGPYQPQHF. The CDR3 DNA sequence: TGTGCCAGCAGCGGCCCGTATCAGCCCCAGCATTTT.

The genes are TRBV28 and TRBJ1-4; no definite D call. V was clipped by 6 bases and J by 6 bases, with 14 bases between them. Germline V gene data show CDR1 as MDHEN and CDR2 as SYDVKM. The CDR3 contains 14 residues. DNA for the CDR3: TGTGCCAGCAGGTTCCCTAGCGGGGATGAAAAACTGTTTTTT. This encodes CASRFPSGDEKLFF.

The V call is TRBV7-2, the J call TRBJ2-3, with 8 nucleotides matching TRBD2. V lost 1 base, J lost 8 bases, and 5 bases stayed unmatched. Germline V gives CDR1 SGHTA, CDR2 FQGNSA. The CDR3 is 14 residues long. CDR3 residues: CASSLDGGAVTQYF. CDR3 DNA sequence: TGTGCCAGCAGCTTAGACGGGGGGGCCGTTACGCAGTATTTT.

This clone was counted a few times. Other nucleotide sequences from this sample produce the same CDR3. This sequence joins TRBV19 and TRBJ1-5; D possibly corresponds to TRBD1 (5 bases). V was shortened by 4 bases and J by 4 bases, with 14 bases between the two germline ends. The CDR3 loop spans 15 amino acids. Per the germline V gene, CDR1 is LNHDA and CDR2 is SQIVND (reference sequence). CDR3 sequence reads: CASSTSGTSNQPQHF. The CDR3 DNA follows: TGTGCCAGTAGTACGAGCGGGACGTCAAATCAGCCCCAGCATTTT.

The V and J genes are TRBV6-6 and TRBJ1-3; possibly TRBD1 for D (6 bases). V lost 5 bases and J 5 bases, leaving 22 bases between the germline ends. Per germline, CDR1 MNHNY and CDR2 SVGAGI (reference sequence). The length of the CDR3 is 17 residues. The CDR3 sequence: CASSQLASAQGRNTIYF. The CDR3 coding sequence is TGTGCCAGCAGTCAACTCGCTTCGGCCCAGGGGAGAAACACCATATATTTT.

This chain joins TRBV28 and TRBJ1-1; D remains ambiguous. Trimming took 6 bases from V and 6 from J, leaving 11 bases between them. This CDR3 comprises 12 residues. Germline assignment: CDR1 MDHEN and CDR2 SYDVKM. The CDR3 sequence: CASRSGYAEAFF. In DNA form, the CDR3 reads TGTGCCAGCAGAAGTGGTTACGCTGAAGCTTTCTTT.

CDR3 in DNA: TGTGCCAGCATGGTAACCGTTAATGAAAAACTGTTTTTT. Protein sequence: CASMVTVNEKLFF. V and J are TRBV28 and TRBJ1-4, with D hard to call. This CDR3 region has 13 residues. Trimming left V 7 bases short and J 4 bases short, with 10 bases between. The germline CDR1 and CDR2 sequences are MDHEN and SYDVKM.

The chain joins TRBV5-5 to TRBJ1-4, with D possibly being TRBD1 (6 bases). V lost 2 bases to trimming and J lost 0 bases, with 17 bases between them. CDR3 length: 18 residues. Germline V gene sequence: CDR1 SGHKS, CDR2 YYEKEE (reference sequence). Written as DNA, the CDR3 is TGTGCCAGCAGCTTCCGGGGACAAGGGTTTTCAACTAATGAAAAACTGTTTTTT. This encodes CASSFRGQGFSTNEKLFF.

The rearrangement joins TRBV5-6 to TRBJ2-7, with 9 bases aligning to TRBD1. This CDR3 is 16 amino acids long. Germline CDR1 reads SGHDT; CDR2 reads YYEEEE. V shed 3 bases and J 7 bases; nucleotides not matched to a gene: 14. The chain's CDR3 is CASSSRDRVELREQYF. CDR3 in DNA: TGTGCCAGCAGCTCCCGGGACAGGGTCGAATTGAGGGAGCAGTACTTC.

The genes are TRBV27 and TRBJ1-1, with 7 bases aligning to TRBD1. The CDR3 totals 15 residues. CDR1 and CDR2 from the germline V gene are MNHEY and SMNVEV (reference sequence). V shed 2 bases, J shed 3 bases, and the junction held 6 bases outside the gene matches. The CDR3 sequence is CASSLQPRGYTEAFF. CDR3 nucleotides: TGTGCCAGCAGTTTACAACCCAGGGGGTACACTGAAGCTTTCTTT.